This T cell receptor (beta chain) was found in a study of regulatory T cells in long-lasting Graves disease. Study outcomes and limitations: Whereas 950 to 1,000 public clonotypes were shared by new patients, persistent patients shared more, at approximately 2,700. TRBV28 was favored in persistent disease, as were TRBJ1-2 and TRBJ2-5.

There are a few counts of this clonotype. The antigen remains undetermined. According to the study, TCR beta libraries were built with iRepertoire HTBI primers and CDR3-region Arm-PCR. Each CDR3 protein gets one entry after TCRdb re-called the multiplex PCR reads with MiXCR. This table holds 650,000 to 850,000 distinct CDR3 sequences, 25% to 30% found once. The germline V and J ends were trimmed by 2 bases and 0 bases, with 14 bases remaining between them. CDR1 is SGHTA and CDR2 is FQGNSA in the germline V gene. The CDR3 has 16 amino acids. Described time point: persistent/refractory GD, antithyroid drugs over 5 years with positive TRAb. Making the TCR library involved RNA that had been extracted from PBMCs. Around 9 milliliters of peripheral blood were drawn into EDTA tubes.

The rearrangement links TRBV7-2 to TRBJ2-7; D is uncertain. Source: peripheral blood mononuclear cells (PBMCs), taken when the disease was refractory, from a patient treated with antithyroid drugs. The TCR sequence derives from a female donor with Graves disease. This CDR3 is CASSLRLVGYSYEQYF. The CDR3 nucleotides are TGTGCCAGCAGCTTAAGATTGGTGGGGTACTCCTACGAGCAGTACTTC.